Listed below are T cell receptor beta chains from one sample, sequenced in a study of CD8 T cells in ankylosing spondylitis. TCRdb re-called the 5' RACE reads with MiXCR, one entry per CDR3 protein. This table has tens of thousands of distinct CDR3 sequences, approximately 6% appearing once. The specimen sequenced was blood, either unsorted or a sorted T cell fraction (not recorded which). These receptors were collected from a male donor with ankylosing spondylitis or in good health (not recorded which). The CDR3 runs from the conserved cysteine through the conserved F or W. D genes are given only for firm matches. Clone size is shown for a subset of rows, as once, few, many or a class of expanded clone.

d_call | j_call | clone_size | v_call | cdr3_aa | cdr3_nt
NA | TRBJ1-3 | many | TRBV7-8 | CASSFKENGNTIYF | TGTGCCAGCAGCTTTAAGGAGAATGGAAACACCATATATTTT
NA | TRBJ2-2 | many | TRBV28 | CASSQQFPGDTGELFF | TGTGCCAGCAGTCAACAGTTCCCCGGAGACACCGGGGAGCTGTTTTTT
NA | TRBJ2-2 | many | TRBV5-1 | CASSRGGTNTGELFF | TGCGCCAGCAGCCGGGGCGGGACAAACACCGGGGAGCTGTTTTTT
NA | TRBJ2-3 | NA | TRBV20-1 | CSAERGGHSTDTQYF | TGCAGTGCCGAAAGGGGGGGGCACAGCACAGATACGCAGTATTTT
NA | TRBJ2-6 | many | TRBV28 | CASSLWGSGANVLTF | TGTGCCAGCAGTTTATGGGGCTCTGGGGCCAACGTCCTGACTTTC
TRBD1 | TRBJ1-2 | many | TRBV28 | CASRETGSISGYGYTF | TGTGCCAGCAGAGAGACAGGGAGCATTTCAGGCTATGGCTACACCTTC
NA | TRBJ2-7 | many | TRBV7-9 | CASSLVGDTHEQYF | TGTGCCAGCAGCTTAGTCGGGGACACCCACGAGCAGTACTTC
NA | TRBJ1-5 | many | TRBV4-3 | CASSQDHGGNQPQHF | TGCGCCAGCAGCCAAGATCACGGAGGCAATCAGCCCCAGCATTTT
TRBD2 | TRBJ2-1 | many | TRBV5-1 | CASSFAGGNRNEQFF | TGCGCCAGCAGCTTTGCGGGAGGGAATAGAAATGAGCAGTTCTTC
NA | TRBJ2-7 | NA | TRBV5-1 | CASSATASVYEQYF | TGCGCCAGCAGCGCGACGGCTAGCGTCTACGAGCAGTACTTC
NA | TRBJ1-2 | many | TRBV29-1 | CSVEDDRNYGYTF | TGCAGCGTTGAAGATGACAGGAACTATGGCTACACCTTC
TRBD1 | TRBJ1-1 | many | TRBV18 | CASNRDRGQAEAFF | TGTGCCAGCAACCGGGACAGGGGGCAGGCTGAAGCTTTCTTT
TRBD2 | TRBJ2-7 | many | TRBV6-2/TRBV6-3 | CASSYDLAGYEQYF | TGTGCCAGCAGTTATGACCTAGCGGGCTACGAGCAGTACTTC
TRBD1 | TRBJ2-3 | many | TRBV7-2 | CASSSRQGLDTQYF | TGTGCCAGCAGTTCAAGACAGGGGCTAGATACGCAGTATTTT
TRBD1 | TRBJ2-7 | medium-sized | TRBV7-3 | CARNGTGLFPFTYEQYF | TGTGCCAGAAATGGGACAGGCTTGTTCCCCTTTACCTACGAGCAGTACTTC
NA | TRBJ2-2 | many | TRBV6-2/TRBV6-3 | CASSSTLNTGELFF | TGTGCCAGCAGTTCTACCCTAAACACCGGGGAGCTGTTTTTT
NA | TRBJ2-2 | NA | TRBV5-4 | CASGHGLVCGELFF | TGTGCCAGCGGCCACGGACTCGTCTGCGGGGAGCTGTTTTTT
TRBD1 | TRBJ2-3 | many | TRBV2 | CASSRGSDTQYF | TGTGCCAGCAGCAGGGGGTCAGATACGCAGTATTTT
TRBD1 | TRBJ1-6 | many | TRBV29-1 | CSVWTGPNSPLHF | TGCAGCGTTTGGACAGGGCCCAATTCACCCCTCCACTTT
TRBD1 | TRBJ1-5 | many | TRBV4-3 | CASSHRTGRNQPQHF | TGCGCCAGCAGCCACCGGACAGGGAGAAATCAGCCCCAGCATTTT
NA | TRBJ1-2 | many | TRBV20-1 | CSAQRVMGGGYTF | TGCAGTGCCCAAAGAGTCATGGGGGGTGGCTACACCTTC
TRBD2 | TRBJ2-5 | many | TRBV28 | CASSQHRTSGRGRETQYF | TGTGCCAGCAGCCAACACCGTACTAGCGGGAGGGGTCGGGAGACCCAGTACTTC
NA | TRBJ2-3 | many | TRBV20-1 | CSAPWDTPTDTQYF | TGCAGTGCCCCGTGGGACACCCCCACAGATACGCAGTATTTT
NA | TRBJ2-6 | few | TRBV24-1 | CAVQPTSSSGANVLTF | TGTGCCGTTCAGCCCACTTCGAGCTCTGGGGCCAACGTCCTGACTTTC
NA | TRBJ2-7 | many | TRBV27 | CASTSYNSYEQYF | TGTGCCAGCACCTCATACAACTCCTACGAGCAGTACTTC
NA | TRBJ1-1 | many | TRBV6-5 | CAVRLADTEAFF | TGTGCCGTTCGGTTGGCGGACACTGAAGCTTTCTTT
NA | TRBJ2-2 | many | TRBV6-2/TRBV6-3 | CASSQPDATGELFF | TGTGCCAGCAGTCAACCGGACGCCACCGGGGAGCTGTTTTTT
TRBD1 | TRBJ1-2 | many | TRBV20-1 | CSASRDRGYYGYTF | TGCAGTGCTAGCCGGGACAGGGGGTACTATGGCTACACCTTC
NA | TRBJ2-6 | many | TRBV27 | CASSFVVSGANVLTF | TGTGCCAGCAGTTTCGTGGTATCTGGGGCCAACGTCCTGACTTTC
NA | TRBJ1-3 | many | TRBV7-9 | CASSQTVSSSGNTIYF | TGTGCCAGCAGCCAAACGGTCTCGAGCTCTGGAAACACCATATATTTT
TRBD1 | TRBJ1-3 | many | TRBV5-1 | CASSPGQEESGNTIYF | TGCGCCAGCAGCCCTGGACAGGAAGAGTCTGGAAACACCATATATTTT
NA | TRBJ2-7 | NA | TRBV7-8 | CASSRYGQSYEQYF | TGTGCCAGCAGCAGATACGGACAGTCCTACGAGCAGTACTTC
NA | TRBJ1-3 | many | TRBV15 | CATSRDQGRSGNTIYF | TGTGCCACCAGCAGAGATCAGGGTCGCTCTGGAAACACCATATATTTT
NA | TRBJ2-6 | many | TRBV10-3 | CAITDRRGLGANVLTF | TGTGCCATCACCGACCGGAGGGGTCTTGGGGCCAACGTCCTGACTTTC
TRBD2 | TRBJ2-5 | many | TRBV20-1 | CSANTGGGPAQYF | TGCAGTGCTAACACGGGGGGGGGTCCGGCCCAGTACTTC
TRBD1 | TRBJ2-7 | many | TRBV10-3 | CAIRGDSYEQYF | TGTGCCATCAGGGGGGACAGCTACGAGCAGTACTTC
NA | TRBJ2-7 | many | TRBV12-3/TRBV12-4 | CASSSTYEQYF | TGTGCCAGCAGTTCTACCTACGAGCAGTACTTC
NA | TRBJ2-6 | many | TRBV10-3 | CAIKGGESGANVLTF | TGTGCCATCAAGGGCGGCGAGTCTGGGGCCAACGTCCTGACTTTC
TRBD2 | TRBJ2-7 | many | TRBV24-1 | CATSDFRGGSYEQYF | TGTGCCACCAGTGATTTCCGGGGGGGCTCCTACGAGCAGTACTTC
NA | TRBJ2-4 | many | TRBV10-3 | CAISEVLGSQGIQYF | TGTGCCATCAGTGAGGTCTTGGGGTCCCAGGGCATTCAGTACTTC
NA | TRBJ2-1 | many | TRBV14 | CASSQGFARNEQFF | TGTGCCAGCAGCCAGGGCTTCGCCCGCAATGAGCAGTTCTTC